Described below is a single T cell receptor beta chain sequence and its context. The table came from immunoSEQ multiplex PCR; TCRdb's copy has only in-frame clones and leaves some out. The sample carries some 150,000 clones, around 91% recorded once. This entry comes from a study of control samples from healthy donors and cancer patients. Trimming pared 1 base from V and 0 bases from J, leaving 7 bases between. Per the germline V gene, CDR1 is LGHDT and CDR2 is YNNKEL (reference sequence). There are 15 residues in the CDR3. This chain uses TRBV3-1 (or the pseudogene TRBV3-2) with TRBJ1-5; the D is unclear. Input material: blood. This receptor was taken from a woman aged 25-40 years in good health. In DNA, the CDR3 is TGTGCCAGCAGCCAAGGGTGGTATAGCAATCAGCCCCAGCATTTT. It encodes CASSQGWYSNQPQHF.